The 5 T cell receptor beta chains presented below share a single source sample, sequenced in a study of tumor and adjacent non-tumor tissue in lung cancer. Three rounds of nested PCR, following a modified ARM-PCR protocol, produced the TCRbeta library. MiXCR, run by TCRdb on the multiplex PCR reads, gives a single entry per CDR3 protein. The sample includes tens of thousands of distinct CDR3 sequences, around 76% of them seen just once. The template was RNA from unsorted bulk tissue. Distant lung tissue was collected more than 3 cm away from the tumor edge. The sequencing sample was made of distant non-tumor lung tissue. The receptors originated from a man between 70 and 80 years old with non-small cell lung cancer.

This clonotype has just one count. V usage is TRBV10-3 and J usage is TRBJ2-7, with 9 bases aligning to TRBD1. The CDR3 spans 14 residues. Germline trimming cut 4 bases from V and 6 bases from J; bases unmatched to any gene: 7. Germline values: CDR1 ENHRY, CDR2 SYGVKD. The CDR3 reads CAISGGTGNSEQYF. CDR3 DNA: TGTGCCATCAGTGGGGGGACAGGGAATAGCGAGCAGTACTTC.

The CDR3 coding sequence is TGCGCCAGCAGCCTGAAACTAGCGGGAGAGGGGAACGAGCAGTACTTC. Its protein is CASSLKLAGEGNEQYF. The chain joins TRBV4-1 to TRBJ2-7, with 11 bases identical to TRBD2. This CDR3 is 16 amino acids long. Germline V gene lookup returns CDR1 MGHRA and CDR2 YSYEKL. Trimming removed 4 bases from V and 5 bases from J; junction bases left unmatched: 10.

This clonotype was detected a few times. This may stem from a read error, because a much larger clone lies one nucleotide away. The V and J genes are TRBV6-2 or TRBV6-3 and TRBJ2-5; maybe TRBD1 (5 bases). CDR3 length equals 16 residues. Germline V gene sequence: CDR1 MNHEY, CDR2 SVGEGT. CDR3 coding DNA: TGTGCCAGCACTTACGGGCAGGGAACGATGGGGGAGACCCAGTACTTC. This codes for CASTYGQGTMGETQYF.

Points on this clonotype: Since a much larger clone is just one base distant, this may be a read error. The chain couples TRBV12-3 or TRBV12-4 to TRBJ1-1; a possible D gene is TRBD1 (6 bases). The CDR3 length is 12 residues. CDR3 protein: CASKGGDTEAVF. Here the CDR3 DNA reads TGTGCCAGCAAGGGAGGGGACACTGAAGCTGTCTTT.

This rearrangement joins TRBV11-3 to TRBJ2-3; D perhaps matches TRBD2 (5 bases). CDR3 length: 15 amino acids. Germline V lookup: CDR1 SGHNT, CDR2 YENEEA. The CDR3 DNA follows: TGTGCAAGTACCCGTCGGGAAGTAATTACAGATACGCAGTATTTT. It encodes CASTRREVITDTQYF.